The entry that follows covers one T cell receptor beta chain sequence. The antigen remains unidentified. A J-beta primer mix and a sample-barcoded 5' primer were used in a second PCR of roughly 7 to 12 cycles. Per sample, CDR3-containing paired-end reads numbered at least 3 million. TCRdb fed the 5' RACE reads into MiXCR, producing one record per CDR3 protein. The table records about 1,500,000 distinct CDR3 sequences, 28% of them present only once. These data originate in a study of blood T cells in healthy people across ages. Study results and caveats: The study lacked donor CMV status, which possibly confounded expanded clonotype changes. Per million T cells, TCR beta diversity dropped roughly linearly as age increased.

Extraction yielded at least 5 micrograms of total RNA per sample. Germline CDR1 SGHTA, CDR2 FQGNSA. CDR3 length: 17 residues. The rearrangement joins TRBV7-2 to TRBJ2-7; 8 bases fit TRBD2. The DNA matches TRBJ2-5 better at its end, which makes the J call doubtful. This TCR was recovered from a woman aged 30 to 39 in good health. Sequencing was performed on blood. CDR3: CASSLVAGGPGRETQYF. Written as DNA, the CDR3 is TGTGCCAGCAGCTTAGTGGCGGGAGGACCGGGGCGGGAGACCCAGTACTTC.